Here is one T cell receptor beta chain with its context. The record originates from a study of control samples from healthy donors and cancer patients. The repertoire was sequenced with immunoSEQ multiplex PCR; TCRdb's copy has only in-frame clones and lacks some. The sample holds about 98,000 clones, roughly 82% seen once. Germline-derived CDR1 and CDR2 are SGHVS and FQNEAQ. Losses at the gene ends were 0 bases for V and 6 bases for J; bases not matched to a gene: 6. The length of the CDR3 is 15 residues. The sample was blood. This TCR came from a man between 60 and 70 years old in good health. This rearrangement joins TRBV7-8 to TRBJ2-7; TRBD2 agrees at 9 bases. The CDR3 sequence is CASSLALAGAREQYF. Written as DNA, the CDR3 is TGTGCCAGCAGCTTAGCGTTAGCGGGAGCTCGCGAGCAGTACTTC.